The 19 T cell receptor beta chains below were found in one sample sequenced in a study of response to subunit inactivated influenza vaccine. TCRdb used MiXCR to reprocess the RT-PCR reads, holding one entry per CDR3 protein. The data contain about 170,000 distinct CDR3 sequences, 9.5% to 12% of them singletons. Here the sequenced sample was CD8+ T cells sorted from PBMCs, taken around 25 months after vaccination. These receptors came from a man aged 50-75 years who received an inactivated influenza vaccine.

This clonotype was counted between two and nine times. The CDR3 spells CASSGGGGHSYEQYF. In nucleotides, the CDR3 is TGTGCCAGCAGCGGCGGTGGGGGGCACTCCTACGAGCAGTACTTC. The genes are TRBV9 and TRBJ2-7, with D perhaps given as TRBD1 or TRBD2 (6 bases each). This CDR3 is 15 amino acids long. Trimming left V 3 bases short and J 0 bases short, with 13 bases between. Germline V gene lookup returns CDR1 SGDLS and CDR2 YYNGEE.

This sequence joins TRBV6-2 or TRBV6-3 and TRBJ2-7, with unresolved D. The CDR3 has 13 amino acids. CDR1 is MNHEY and CDR2 is SVGEGT in the germline V gene. V dropped 5 bases and J dropped 0 bases, with 8 bases sitting between them. The DNA for the CDR3 is TGTGCCAGCAGTGACGGGCTCTCCTACGAGCAGTACTTC. The encoded protein is CASSDGLSYEQYF.

The rearrangement uses TRBV3-1 and TRBJ1-2, with a tentative D call TRBD1 (5 bases). The CDR3 is 13 amino acids. Trimming removed 1 base at V and 6 bases at J, with 9 bases between. The germline V gene has CDR1 LGHDT and CDR2 YNNKEL (reference sequence). The CDR3 coding sequence is TGTGCCAGCAGCCAAGCAGGGTCGGATGGCTACACCTTC. Translation gives CASSQAGSDGYTF.

This clonotype appeared many times. The chain carries TRBV4-1 and TRBJ2-1; D unclear. This CDR3 comprises 17 residues. Trimming took 1 base from V and 0 from J, leaving 13 bases between them. Germline assignment: CDR1 MGHRA and CDR2 YSYEKL. CDR3 region: CASSQGSPPSSYNEQFF. CDR3 bases: TGCGCCAGCAGCCAAGGATCTCCACCGAGCTCCTACAATGAGCAGTTCTTC.

The chain uses TRBV12-5 and TRBJ2-1; the match to TRBD2 covers 7 bases. Germline V gene sequence: CDR1 LGHNT, CDR2 FRNRAP. The CDR3 spans 17 residues. The V segment lost 6 bases and the J segment 0 bases; nucleotides outside the gene matches: 11. The CDR3 DNA sequence: TGTGCTAGTGGGACGACCTTGGGGGGGAGCTCCTACAATGAGCAGTTCTTC. Translation: CASGTTLGGSSYNEQFF.

The rearrangement joins TRBV9 to TRBJ1-5, with D uncertain. Germline V lookup: CDR1 SGDLS, CDR2 YYNGEE. This CDR3 spans 13 amino acids. The V gene lost 2 bases and the J gene lost 0 bases, with 3 bases spanning the gap. CDR3 in amino acids: CASSVNSNQPQHF. CDR3 DNA: TGTGCCAGCAGCGTGAATAGCAATCAGCCCCAGCATTTT.

This clonotype was counted between two and nine times. Mismatch with germline at one junction end may stem from a read error. The V and J genes are TRBV14 and TRBJ2-1; D might be TRBD1 (6 bases). The CDR3 length is 15 residues. CDR1 and CDR2 (germline): SGHDN, FVKESK. DNA for the CDR3: TGTGCCAGCAGTCAAGTCGGGACATCCTTCAATGAGCAGTTCTTC. The encoded protein is CASSQVGTSFNEQFF. Filled out from reference TRBV14 and TRBJ2-1, the complete variable domain reads EAGVTQFPSHSVIEKGQTVTLRCDPISGHDNLYWYRRVMGKEIKFLLHFVKESKQDESGMPNNRFLAERTGGTYSTLKVQPAELEDSGVYFCASSQVGTSFNEQFFGPGTRLTVL.

On this clonotype itself: Relative to the germline gene, one junction end is altered; a read error may explain this. The chain uses TRBV19 and TRBJ1-2, with D perhaps matching TRBD1 (5 bases). The CDR3 is 16 residues long. Germline loops: CDR1 LNHDA, CDR2 SQIVND (reference sequence). The CDR3 is CASSMSWDGKNYGDTF. In DNA form, the CDR3 reads TGTGCCAGTAGTATGTCCTGGGACGGGAAAAACTATGGCGACACCTTC.

This clonotype was recorded at least ten times. This could be a read error, since a much larger clone is one nucleotide away. The J gene is TRBJ2-1, the V gene TRBV7-8; D call uncertain. With 1 base removed from V and 5 bases from J, the gap between germline ends came to 3 bases. This CDR3 region has 12 residues. CDR1 and CDR2 from the germline V gene are SGHVS and FQNEAQ. In nucleotides, the CDR3 is TGTGCCAGCAGCTTAGTGGACAATGAGCAGTTCTTC. This translates into CASSLVDNEQFF.

CDR3 protein: CASSVGGETQYF. As DNA, the CDR3 is TGTGCCAGCAGCGTAGGCGGGGAGACCCAGTACTTC. The chain has TRBV9 and TRBJ2-5; D is perhaps TRBD2 (5 bases). Deletions cut 0 bases from V and 5 bases from J, with 5 bases between. The CDR3 extends over 12 amino acids. Per germline, CDR1 SGDLS and CDR2 YYNGEE.

This clonotype occurred many times. The genes are TRBV9 and TRBJ1-1; D gene uncertain. Per the germline V gene, CDR1 is SGDLS and CDR2 is YYNGEE. Deletions cut 0 bases from V and 3 bases from J, with 9 bases between. The CDR3 totals 14 residues. This CDR3 is CASSVGTRDTEAFF. The CDR3 DNA reads as TGTGCCAGCAGCGTAGGGACTAGGGACACTGAAGCTTTCTTT. The whole variable domain, filled in from reference TRBV9 and TRBJ1-1, reads DSGVTQTPKHLITATGQRVTLRCSPRSGDLSVYWYQQSLDQGLQFLIQYYNGEERAKGNILERFSAQQFPDLHSELNLSSLELGDSALYFCASSVGTRDTEAFFGQGTRLTVV.

In its sample, this clonotype was seen a few times. This rearrangement joins TRBV6-1 to TRBJ2-3, with D unresolved. Trimming left V 2 bases short and J 2 bases short, with 17 bases between. Germline-derived CDR1 and CDR2 are MNHNS and SASEGT. CDR3 length equals 17 residues. CDR3 DNA sequence: TGTGCCAGCAGTGAATGGATGAGAGGAGAATCCACAGATACGCAGTATTTT. Protein sequence: CASSEWMRGESTDTQYF.

This clonotype was detected only a few times. The chain links TRBV5-6 to TRBJ2-7; a weak D match, TRBD2 (5 bases). The V gene's germline CDR1 is SGHDT and CDR2 YYEEEE. CDR3 length equals 16 residues. V lost 0 bases to trimming and J lost 2 bases, with 15 bases between them. The DNA for the CDR3 is TGTGCCAGCAGCTTGGCTCTCAGGACTGCAGCCTACGAGCAGTACTTC. This sequence encodes CASSLALRTAAYEQYF.

This clonotype appeared many times. The chain is built from TRBV25-1 and TRBJ2-7; 7 bases are a match to TRBD1. V shed 4 bases and J 3 bases; nucleotides not matched to a gene: 6. Germline V gives CDR1 MGHDK, CDR2 SYGVNS. The CDR3 is 14 residues long. The CDR3 region is CASSGMGQHYEQYF. The CDR3 region has the DNA TGTGCCAGCAGTGGAATGGGACAGCACTACGAGCAGTACTTC.

This clonotype was counted a few times. The rearrangement links TRBV19 to TRBJ2-2; perhaps TRBD2 as D (5 bases). Germline assignment: CDR1 LNHDA and CDR2 SQIVND (reference sequence). The V end was cut by 6 bases, the J end by 7 bases, with 15 bases between. CDR3 size: 14 residues. The CDR3 protein is CASSLAASHGELFF. The CDR3, as DNA: TGTGCCAGTAGCCTAGCCGCTAGCCACGGGGAGCTGTTTTTT.

This clonotype was counted at least ten times. V gene TRBV4-3 combines with J gene TRBJ2-1; D is undetermined. V lost 0 bases and J lost 8, with 8 bases in between. This CDR3 contains 13 residues. CDR1 LGHNA and CDR2 YSLEER come from the germline V gene. This CDR3 reads CASSQDRPYEQFF. In nucleotides, the CDR3 is TGCGCCAGCAGCCAAGATCGCCCTTATGAGCAGTTCTTC.

The chain couples TRBV19 to TRBJ2-1; 8 bases are shared with TRBD2. CDR3 length: 15 amino acids. The germline V gene has CDR1 LNHDA and CDR2 SQIVND (reference sequence). With 3 bases clipped from V and 3 bases from J, the junction kept 4 bases outside the gene matches. For the CDR3, the DNA is TGTGCCAGTAGTATGGGCGCGGGAGGCTACAATGAGCAGTTCTTC. Translating gives CASSMGAGGYNEQFF.

This clonotype was counted many times. The chain has TRBV6-5 and TRBJ2-6; either TRBD1 or TRBD2 may fit D (5 bases each). CDR1 is MNHEY and CDR2 is SVGAGI in the germline V gene. This CDR3 region has 17 residues. Trimming pared 4 bases from V and 0 bases from J, leaving 13 bases between. CDR3: CASSLGTVVSGANVLTF. The CDR3 coding sequence is TGTGCCAGCAGTTTAGGGACCGTCGTCTCTGGGGCCAACGTCCTGACTTTC.

The V gene is TRBV7-2, the J gene TRBJ2-3; tentative D call: TRBD2 (5 bases). The CDR3 covers 15 residues. In germline, CDR1 is SGHTA, CDR2 FQGNSA. Between the trimmed V and J ends, which lost 0 bases and 6 bases, there was a span of 13 bases. CDR3 bases: TGTGCCAGCAGCTTAGCGATCTGGCGCGGGGATACGCAGTATTTT. It is translated as CASSLAIWRGDTQYF. Complete variable domain (other parts from reference TRBV7-2 and TRBJ2-3): GAGVSQSPSNKVTEKGKDVELRCDPISGHTALYWYRQSLGQGLEFLIYFQGNSAPDKSGLPSDRFSAERTGGSVSTLTIQRTQQEDSAVYLCASSLAIWRGDTQYFGPGTRLTVL.